Given below is one T cell receptor (beta chain) in context. Antigen unknown. The sample contains more than one DNA sequence encoding this CDR3. Healthy bone marrow donors made up the cohort. The data derive from a study of cytomegalovirus exposure and HLA in healthy donors. The ends were cut back, 3 bases at V and 4 bases at J, with 4 bases in the middle. CDR3 length: 11 amino acids. Germline lookup yields CDR1 MDHEN and CDR2 SYDVKM. 13 Jbeta primers and 60 Vbeta primers were used for the PCR. Authors' analysis steps: In a later analysis, of 70 million to 85 million unique beta chains, approximately 10 million appeared in at least two donors. Only in-frame clones appear in the TCRdb table, and some are missing; sequencing was by immunoSEQ multiplex PCR. The D gene and trimming were derived from the DNA, and the V and J assignments and clone size from that table. The sample contains 100,000 to 150,000 clones, 60% to 85% of which appear only once.

Study-wide points: The study flagged fewer than 200 TCR beta chains as cytomegalovirus-associated. Most likely, a cluster of highly shared sequence variants arose as a sequencing artifact.

Material for sequencing was PBMCs. The chain couples TRBV28 to TRBJ2-7; D is undetermined. This sequence was found in a man aged 50-60 years in good health and CMV-seropositive. The CDR3 reads CASSFRYEQYF. CDR3 sequence (DNA): TGTGCCAGCAGTTTCAGGTACGAGCAGTACTTC.